This T cell receptor (beta chain) was sequenced for a study of blood T cell repertoires in COVID-19. Study background: The United States, Italy and Spain supplied acute and convalescent COVID-19 samples. In each case, the material was cDNA or gDNA derived from T cells, B-cell-depleted T cells, or PBMCs.

In the authors' workflow: For nucleated cells, counts were estimated from reference gene primer amplification. TCRdb's copy holds only in-frame clones and misses some; the assay was immunoSEQ multiplex PCR. D and trimming were read from the DNA, whereas the V and J calls and clone size are those reported in that table. The sample lists 200,000 or so clones, approximately 90% seen once, with about 2% in the top ten. The germline gives CDR1 SGHVS, CDR2 FQNEAQ. The V segment lost 4 bases and the J segment 6 bases; nucleotides outside the gene matches: 5. CDR3 length: 14 residues. This clone has a single count.

V is TRBV7-8 and J is TRBJ1-1, with 10 bases lining up with TRBD1. The receptor was derived from a man between 65 and 85 years old with active or convalescent COVID-19. Sequencing input: peripheral blood. Written as DNA, the CDR3 is TGTGCCAGCAGCTCGACAGGGGGCTACGCTGAAGCTTTCTTT. The encoded protein is CASSSTGGYAEAFF.